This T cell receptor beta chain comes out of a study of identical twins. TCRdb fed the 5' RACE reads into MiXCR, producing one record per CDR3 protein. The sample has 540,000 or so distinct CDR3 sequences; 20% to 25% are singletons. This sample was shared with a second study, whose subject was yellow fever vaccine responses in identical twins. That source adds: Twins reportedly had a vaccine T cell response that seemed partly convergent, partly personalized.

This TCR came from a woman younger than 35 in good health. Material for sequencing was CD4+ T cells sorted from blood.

The CDR3: CASSALAVETQYF. The CDR3 DNA reads as TGCGCCAGCAGCGCACTAGCGGTGGAGACCCAGTACTTC. This rearrangement joins TRBV5-1 to TRBJ2-5; TRBD2 aligns across 8 bases. Unmatched junction bases numbered 4, after V lost 4 bases and J lost 5 bases. The CDR3 extends over 13 amino acids. Germline CDR1 SGHRS, CDR2 YFSETQ.